This TCR beta chain was sequenced for a study of blood T cell repertoires in COVID-19. Whole-study context: PBMCs, B-cell-depleted T cells, or T cells provided the cDNA or gDNA that made up the material.

Original handling: Counts of nucleated cells, estimated from reference gene primer amplification, were obtained. Clones were sequenced by immunoSEQ multiplex PCR, and TCRdb holds only the in-frame ones, with some missing. The DNA gave D and trimming, while V, J and clone size come from that table. This sample carries about 120,000 clones, 88% of them seen once, and the ten largest clones take approximately 1.4%. There are 14 residues in the CDR3. Germline values: CDR1 DFQATT, CDR2 SNEGSKA (reference sequence). The ends were cut back, 3 bases at V and 0 bases at J, with 12 bases in the middle. Sequencing was done on a sample of peripheral blood. The chain carries TRBV20-1 and TRBJ2-7, with D possibly being TRBD1 (6 bases). The sequence came from a human donor in a cohort sampled during active COVID-19. For the CDR3, the DNA is TGCAGTGCTAGTTTACAGGGAGACTCCTACGAGCAGTACTTC. Protein sequence: CSASLQGDSYEQYF.